The 27 T cell receptor beta chains given below trace back to one sample, sequenced in a study of CXCR3-negative and CXCR3-positive naive CD8 T cells. Carrying UMI labels, the TRB cDNA libraries were prepared through 5' RACE. TCRdb reprocessed the 5' RACE reads and keeps a single row for each CDR3 protein, giving no DNA. The sample totals tens of thousands of distinct CDR3 sequences. Sequenced input: naive CXCR3- CD8+ T cells from blood. Subset reported: CD45RO-CCR7+CD27+CD95- naive CD8+ T cells lacking CXCR3 (TNR3-). These receptor sequences come from a human donor in good health. Some clones in this sample may be carry-over from other donors' samples.

CDR3 protein: CSATQGRDNGYTF. The rearrangement uses TRBV20-1 and TRBJ1-2; the TCRdb call, TRBD1, lacks DNA for checking. This CDR3 region has 13 residues. Germline CDR1 is DFQATT and CDR2 is SNEGSKA (reference sequence).

The chain links TRBV29-1 to TRBJ2-7; absent DNA, TCRdb's TRBD1 call cannot be checked. Germline V gene lookup returns CDR1 SQVTM and CDR2 ANQGSEA. The CDR3 sequence is 12 residues long. The CDR3 here is CSARTGDYEQYF.

The CDR3 spells CASSPNSFSGVSTDTQYF. The chain recombines TRBV5-4 with TRBJ2-3; TCRdb designates TRBD2, a call that cannot be tested without DNA. This CDR3 is 18 amino acids long. Looked up from germline, CDR1 is SGHNT and CDR2 is YYREEE (reference sequence).

The V call is TRBV7-9, the J call TRBJ2-3; lacking DNA, the TRBD1 call made by TCRdb goes unchecked. Germline V gene data show CDR1 as SEHNR and CDR2 as FQNEAQ (reference sequence). This CDR3 has 14 amino acids. CDR3 region: CASSTPRGADTQYF.

This chain uses TRBV7-2 with TRBJ2-3; the D call of TRBD1 rests on TCRdb alone, since no DNA is present to check it. Germline lookup yields CDR1 SGHTA and CDR2 FQGNSA. This CDR3 has 17 residues. The CDR3 region is CASSSPLGGAEADTQYF.

The chain carries TRBV21-1 and TRBJ2-4; the TCRdb call, TRBD2, lacks DNA for checking. TRBV21-1 is marked as a pseudogene. The CDR3 loop spans 21 amino acids. CDR3 sequence reads: CASSKAQGGLAGSESKNIQYF.

V usage is TRBV6-2 or TRBV6-3 and J usage is TRBJ1-1; the D call of TRBD1 rests on TCRdb alone, since no DNA is present to check it. CDR1 is MNHEY and CDR2 is SVGEGT in the germline V gene. There are 14 residues in the CDR3. This CDR3 is CASSERQDVAEAFF.

This chain uses TRBV7-9 with TRBJ1-5; without DNA, the TCRdb call of TRBD1 cannot be checked. Germline lookup yields CDR1 SEHNR and CDR2 FQNEAQ (reference sequence). The CDR3 is 15 residues long. The CDR3 loop is CASSLAVGGSQPQHF. The complete variable domain, with remaining parts taken from reference TRBV7-9 and TRBJ1-5, reads DTGVSQNPRHKITKRGQNVTFRCDPISEHNRLYWYRQTLGQGPEFLTYFQNEAQLEKSRLLSDRFSAERPKGSFSTLEIQRTEQGDSAMYLCASSLAVGGSQPQHFGDGTRLSIL.

The V gene is TRBV7-9, the J gene TRBJ2-7. CDR3 size: 15 residues. Germline CDR1 is SEHNR and CDR2 is FQNEAQ (reference sequence). The CDR3 here is CASSLPTGGSYEQYF. The variable domain in full, with the rest retrieved from reference TRBV7-9 and TRBJ2-7, is DTGVSQNPRHKITKRGQNVTFRCDPISEHNRLYWYRQTLGQGPEFLTYFQNEAQLEKSRLLSDRFSAERPKGSFSTLEIQRTEQGDSAMYLCASSLPTGGSYEQYFGPGTRLTVT.

The chain links TRBV5-1 to TRBJ2-1. The CDR3 length is 13 residues. Per the germline V gene, CDR1 is SGHRS and CDR2 is YFSETQ. The CDR3 loop reads CASRVPATNEQFF.

This chain connects TRBV14 to TRBJ1-5; absent DNA, TCRdb's TRBD1 call cannot be checked. The germline V gene has CDR1 SGHDN and CDR2 FVKESK. This CDR3 is 13 amino acids long. CDR3 protein: CASSSGGNQPQHF. The whole variable domain, remainder taken from reference TRBV14 and TRBJ1-5, is EAGVTQFPSHSVIEKGQTVTLRCDPISGHDNLYWYRRVMGKEIKFLLHFVKESKQDESGMPNNRFLAERTGGTYSTLKVQPAELEDSGVYFCASSSGGNQPQHFGDGTRLSIL.

J is TRBJ2-1 and V is TRBV5-1; the D gene TCRdb calls, TRBD1, cannot be checked with no DNA. Looked up from germline, CDR1 is SGHRS and CDR2 is YFSETQ. The CDR3 has 15 residues. CDR3: CASSLARGTQNEQFF.

The V and J genes are TRBV20-1 and TRBJ2-7; without DNA, the TCRdb call of TRBD1 cannot be checked. The CDR3 covers 12 residues. Per germline, CDR1 DFQATT and CDR2 SNEGSKA (reference sequence). CDR3 residues: CSATTGSYEQYF.

The gene calls are TRBV12-3 or TRBV12-4 and TRBJ2-2; with no DNA, the TCRdb D assignment of TRBD1 cannot be verified. The CDR3 runs to 18 residues. The CDR3 reads CASSLGGQGDKFIGELFF.

V is TRBV18 and J is TRBJ2-5; there is no DNA to check the TCRdb D call of TRBD1. Germline V gene data show CDR1 as KGHSH and CDR2 as LQKENI. The CDR3 consists of 17 residues. The CDR3: CASSSILTGGATETQYF.

The genes are TRBV29-1 and TRBJ2-7; the D call from TCRdb, TRBD2, cannot be confirmed without DNA. Germline V gene sequence: CDR1 SQVTM, CDR2 ANQGSEA. CDR3 length: 13 residues. The CDR3 sequence: CSVRGGDSLEQYF.

The CDR3 sequence: CASSLVEGKNTEAFF. V and J are TRBV5-1 and TRBJ1-1; lacking DNA, the TRBD1 call made by TCRdb goes unchecked. This CDR3 is 15 amino acids long. The V gene's germline CDR1 is SGHRS and CDR2 YFSETQ.

The chain uses TRBV29-1 and TRBJ1-1; TCRdb calls TRBD1, which cannot be checked without DNA. CDR1 and CDR2 from the germline V gene are SQVTM and ANQGSEA. The CDR3 has 13 residues. Here the CDR3 reads CSVEGGGTAEAFF.

The V gene is TRBV4-2, the J gene TRBJ2-1; TCRdb's D gene call, TRBD1, goes unchecked for lack of DNA. CDR3 length: 15 amino acids. Germline CDR1 reads LGHNA; CDR2 reads YNFKEQ. CDR3 protein: CASSPLSEAYNEQFF.

The V and J genes are TRBV7-6 and TRBJ1-5. The CDR3 has 14 amino acids. Germline values: CDR1 SGHVS, CDR2 FNYEAQ. The CDR3 loop reads CASSLDQSNQPQHF.

V and J are TRBV28 and TRBJ1-2; TCRdb returns TRBD1, unconfirmable since there is no DNA. The CDR3 spans 14 residues. Germline V CDR1 and CDR2: MDHEN, SYDVKM. Here the CDR3 reads CASSARRQGHGYTF.

This CDR3 reads CASSPPPDMSTGYEQYF. The chain uses TRBV5-1 and TRBJ2-7; TCRdb returns TRBD1, unconfirmable since there is no DNA. In germline, CDR1 is SGHRS, CDR2 YFSETQ. The CDR3 is 17 amino acids.

The V gene is TRBV9, the J gene TRBJ1-2; TCRdb gives TRBD1 as the D gene, but with no DNA this cannot be confirmed. Germline values: CDR1 SGDLS, CDR2 YYNGEE. This CDR3 contains 12 residues. The chain's CDR3 is CASGTGGAGYTF.

The chain joins TRBV7-7 to TRBJ1-6. Per germline, CDR1 SSHAT and CDR2 FNYEAQ (reference sequence). The CDR3 has 13 amino acids. CDR3 sequence: CASRSSYNSPLHF.

J is TRBJ2-7 and V is TRBV7-8; TCRdb's D call of TRBD2 is untestable without DNA. CDR1 SGHVS and CDR2 FQNEAQ come from the germline V gene. The CDR3 length is 15 residues. The CDR3 loop reads CASSSVAGANYEQYF.

The chain employs TRBV29-1 and TRBJ2-5; TCRdb calls TRBD1, which cannot be checked without DNA. CDR3 size: 13 residues. Germline CDR1 SQVTM, CDR2 ANQGSEA. The CDR3 sequence: CSVVSTAQETQYF.

The chain is built from TRBV20-1 and TRBJ2-7. There are 14 residues in the CDR3. Germline CDR1 DFQATT, CDR2 SNEGSKA (reference sequence). The chain's CDR3 is CSARVEAALGEQYF.